This T cell receptor beta chain came from a study of Ad26.COV2.S vaccination and SARS-CoV-2 variants. For the study at large: Intramuscularly, Ad26.COV2.S was given either once or twice, 56 days apart. Whole-study results and caveats: The TCR breadth and depth analyses may have understated or missed part of the total T cell responses. Vaccine recipients surpassed placebo recipients in spike-specific TCR breadth.

Germline CDR1 and CDR2: LNHDA and SQIVND (reference sequence). Trimming left V 8 bases short and J 1 base short, with 15 bases between. This CDR3 contains 15 residues. This sample's treatment: about 20 received Ad26.COV2.S at low or high dose, single or two shots; about five received placebo; per-sample allocation not given. After the first vaccine or placebo injection, samples were drawn on day 63. TCRdb's table, derived via immunoSEQ multiplex PCR, lists solely in-frame clones and lacks some. The data show about 320,000 clones, roughly 84% seen once. A word on this clone: Its cognate antigen is unknown.

V gene TRBV19 combines with J gene TRBJ1-5; D is possibly TRBD1 (6 bases). The TCR originated in a person aged 18-60 years who received the Ad26.COV2.S COVID-19 vaccine or a placebo. This material consisted of peripheral blood, taken in a trial of Ad26.COV2.S vaccine versus placebo. Here the CDR3 reads CASDTQGKSNQPQHF. The CDR3 DNA follows: TGTGCCAGTGACACTCAGGGGAAAAGCAATCAGCCCCAGCATTTT.